The clone carrying this TCR beta chain was seen only a few times. The entry originates in a study of immune characterization of retroperitoneal liposarcoma. This CDR3 is 14 amino acids long. The germline V gene has CDR1 SGHTA and CDR2 FQGNSA. Each CDR3 protein gets one entry after TCRdb re-called the PCR reads with MiXCR. Among under 2,000 distinct CDR3 sequences listed, 40% to 65% were seen once. The sample was tumor tissue. This sequence joins TRBV7-2 and TRBJ2-5, with TRBD2 as a possible D gene (6 bases). The J call may be mistaken, given a closer DNA end match to TRBJ2-1. This clonotype was obtained from a male donor with retroperitoneal liposarcoma. In nucleotides, the CDR3 is TGTGCCAGCAGCTTTGGGCAGCCGGGGGAGACCCAGTTCTTC. It encodes CASSFGQPGETQFF.